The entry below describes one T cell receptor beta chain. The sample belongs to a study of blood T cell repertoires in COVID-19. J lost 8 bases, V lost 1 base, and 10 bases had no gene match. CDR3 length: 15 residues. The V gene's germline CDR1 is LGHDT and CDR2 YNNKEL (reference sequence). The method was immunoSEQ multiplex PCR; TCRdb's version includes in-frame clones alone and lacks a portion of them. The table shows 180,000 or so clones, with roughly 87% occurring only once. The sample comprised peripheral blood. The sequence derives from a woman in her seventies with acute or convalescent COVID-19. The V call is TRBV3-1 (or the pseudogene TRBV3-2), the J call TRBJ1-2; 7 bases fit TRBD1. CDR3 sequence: CASSQAWGQNTGYTF. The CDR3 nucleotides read TGTGCCAGCAGCCAAGCCTGGGGACAGAATACCGGCTACACCTTC.